This TCR beta chain was observed in a study of OX40 agonist ivuxolimab in advanced cancers. TCRdb's copy holds only in-frame clones and misses some; the assay was immunoSEQ multiplex PCR. The sample yields some 74,000 clones, around 94% seen once. The CDR3 runs to 13 residues. The germline gives CDR1 SNHLY, CDR2 FYNNEI. The V and J ends lost 6 bases and 4 bases respectively, with 12 bases between them. This clone was seen a single time. The chain recombines TRBV2 with TRBJ1-1; possible D gene TRBD1, 5 bases. The sequence was collected from an adult with an advanced solid tumor such as melanoma, head and neck, liver or kidney cancer. Material: CD4+ or CD8+ T cells sorted from blood, obtained in a trial of the OX40 agonist ivuxolimab. CDR3 protein: CASSKGLRTEAFF. In nucleotides, the CDR3 is TGTGCCAGCAGCAAGGGGTTGCGCACTGAAGCTTTCTTT. Drawing the rest from reference TRBV2 and TRBJ1-1, the complete variable domain is EPEVTQTPSHQVTQMGQEVILRCVPISNHLYFYWYRQILGQKVEFLVSFYNNEISEKSEIFDDQFSVERPDGSNFTLKIRSTKLEDSAMYFCASSKGLRTEAFFGQGTRLTVV.